This T cell receptor beta chain was recovered during a study of shared clonotypes between healthy human individuals. Only in-frame clones appear in the TCRdb table, and some are missing; sequencing was by immunoSEQ multiplex PCR. The sample shows fewer than 3 million clones, around 90% of them seen only once. CD4+ cell separation produced CD45RA+ naive and CD45RA-negative memory subsets. There are 14 residues in the CDR3. The J segment lost 7 bases and the V segment lost 6 bases, leaving 12 bases of the junction unmatched. Germline CDR1 is MNHEY and CDR2 is SVGAGI. The specimen sequenced was naive CD4+ T cells from PBMCs. Subset described: CD45RA+ positively selected. This chain links TRBV6-5 with TRBJ2-7, with 7 bases lining up with TRBD2. This clonotype originated in a man between 18 and 35 years old in good health. Some clones in this sample may be carry-over from other donors' samples. CDR3 sequence: CASRSSGQLGEQYF. CDR3 nucleotide sequence: TGTGCCAGCAGGAGTAGCGGGCAACTCGGAGAGCAGTACTTC.